A single T cell receptor (beta chain) is shown here with its context. The antigen this receptor binds is unknown. Per-nucleotide qualities are absent, and no much larger clonotype sits a single base away. The source of the sample is a study of post-analysis software for immune sequencing data (dated by TCRdb to between 2015 and 2017). Study-level background: Disease courses on record covered relapsing-remitting, secondary progressive and progressive-relapsing multiple sclerosis, though some patients had no subtype annotation. Patient repertoires were compared against about a dozen previously published healthy control repertoires from donors aged roughly 6 to 28 years. A subset of samples was prepared in parallel using single-end sample barcoding, then pooled and co-amplified after Illumina adapter ligation.

TCR beta repertoires were profiled from peripheral blood of under 15 young patients with multiple sclerosis to demonstrate the VDJtools post-analysis software. The multiple sclerosis patients were children and adolescents ranging in age from roughly 6 to 16 years. The CDR3 runs 16 amino acids, cysteine and phenylalanine included. The only DNA kept is the CDR3, 48 bases in frame from the first base. CDR1 SGHTA and CDR2 FQGNSA are derived from the germline V gene. V lost 1 base and J lost 2 bases; the stretch between them is 14 bases long. Libraries were made using PCR. The instrument given in TCRdb is Illumina HiSeq 2500. Unique molecular identifiers were incorporated into TCR beta cDNA libraries to reduce PCR and sequencing biases. Some 500,000 cDNA molecules were obtained per 1 to 10 million input T cells, so each molecule approximated one T cell. Patient libraries were prepared and sequenced with the same protocol used for the earlier healthy control dataset. Within a given batch, samples were prepared together, multiplexed and sequenced on the same HiSeq lane. As for the original processing: Raw barcoded reads were processed with MIGEC, discarding single-read molecular identifier groups before consensus assembly and CDR3 extraction. Clonotype tables were post-analysed with VDJtools, normalizing diversity by down-sampling all datasets to the smallest sample size. To correct batch-related cross-sample contamination, repertoire overlap clustering matched CDR3 amino acid sequences but not nucleotide sequences. The public reads were reanalyzed by TCRdb: fastp trimming at Q25, MiXCR alignment, in-frame beta chains only. Under each unique CDR3 protein, matching rows form one entry showing the most common genes and DNA. TCRdb's processing, not the authors' own work, is the source of the V and J calls. Within this sample are fewer than 700,000 distinct CDR3 sequences, with 44% of them counted one time only. The ten largest clones take up around 1.7% of the sample.

Beyond this particular receptor, the publication reports: A handful of TRBV segments, including TRBV5-6, TRBV5-1 and TRBV20-1, were significantly more frequent in patients than controls. The multiple sclerosis patient group was slightly younger than the control group. Multiple sclerosis patients had significantly lower normalized Chao1 diversity than controls, a result that suggests substantial peripheral T-cell clonal expansion. When samples were clustered directly using the F measure, samples prepared in the same batch co-clustered strongly, which prompted a batch-effect correction.

The sequencing sample was made of blood. This TCR came from a girl aged 10 to 17 with multiple sclerosis. The chain links TRBV7-2 with TRBJ2-5, and TRBD1 may be the D gene, going by 6 matching bases. This receptor has the CDR3 CASSLGYRVVQETQYF. The nucleotide sequence is given as TGTGCCAGCAGCTTAGGGTACAGGGTGGTACAAGAGACCCAGTACTTC.